The rows below give T cell receptor beta chains drawn from one sample of a study of naive and memory T cell subsets. Each CDR3 protein is one row after TCRdb ran MiXCR on the UMI-ligation and nested PCR reads. The sample consists of roughly 100,000 distinct CDR3 sequences, 14% of them appearing once. The sample consisted of naive CD8+ T cells from blood. These receptors were taken from a human donor in good health. Each CDR3 is given with its conserved first and last residue. A D gene is named only where the DNA matches it firmly. Where a row states a size, it is once, few, many or the class of an expanded clone; other rows omit it.

V gene: TRBV7-9
J gene: TRBJ2-3
D gene: TRBD1
clone size: .
CDR3 protein: CASSSGQGADTQYF
CDR3 DNA: TGTGCCAGCAGCTCCGGACAGGGGGCAGATACGCAGTATTTT

V gene: TRBV11-1
J gene: TRBJ1-5
D gene: .
clone size: .
CDR3 protein: CASSLEQGTNQPQHF
CDR3 DNA: TGTGCCAGCAGCTTAGAGCAGGGTACCAATCAGCCCCAGCATTTT

V gene: TRBV29-1
J gene: TRBJ1-1
D gene: TRBD1
clone size: few
CDR3 protein: CSVVPDRGLTEAFF
CDR3 DNA: TGCAGCGTTGTGCCTGACAGGGGGCTGACTGAAGCTTTCTTT

V gene: TRBV28
J gene: TRBJ2-3
D gene: TRBD2
clone size: few
CDR3 protein: CASIRTSGGGDTQYF
CDR3 DNA: TGTGCCAGCATTCGGACGAGCGGGGGGGGCGATACGCAGTATTTT

V gene: TRBV20-1
J gene: TRBJ2-5
D gene: .
clone size: many
CDR3 protein: CSAEAGDPQETQYF
CDR3 DNA: TGCAGTGCTGAAGCAGGGGATCCCCAAGAGACCCAGTACTTC

V gene: TRBV19
J gene: TRBJ2-1
D gene: TRBD1
clone size: .
CDR3 protein: CASSSGTGGYEQFF
CDR3 DNA: TGTGCCAGTAGCTCCGGGACAGGGGGCTATGAGCAGTTCTTC

V gene: TRBV5-1
J gene: TRBJ2-1
D gene: .
clone size: .
CDR3 protein: CASSLIVSTVYNEQFF
CDR3 DNA: TGCGCCAGCAGCTTGATTGTGTCTACGGTATACAATGAGCAGTTCTTC

V gene: TRBV4-1
J gene: TRBJ2-7
D gene: TRBD1
clone size: few
CDR3 protein: CASSQAWPGTGQTYEQYF
CDR3 DNA: TGCGCCAGCAGCCAGGCCTGGCCCGGGACAGGCCAGACCTACGAGCAGTACTTC

V gene: TRBV12-3/TRBV12-4
J gene: TRBJ2-1
D gene: .
clone size: few
CDR3 protein: CASSPDVGTEQFF
CDR3 DNA: TGTGCCAGCAGTCCGGACGTGGGAACTGAGCAGTTCTTC

V gene: TRBV28
J gene: TRBJ1-1
D gene: .
clone size: .
CDR3 protein: CAAQADRYTEAFF
CDR3 DNA: TGTGCCGCTCAAGCCGACAGGTACACTGAAGCTTTCTTT

V gene: TRBV30
J gene: TRBJ2-7
D gene: .
clone size: .
CDR3 protein: CAWTTGRQHEQYF
CDR3 DNA: TGTGCCTGGACCACCGGGAGACAACACGAGCAGTACTTC

V gene: TRBV29-1
J gene: TRBJ1-5
D gene: .
clone size: .
CDR3 protein: CSVATGSSNQPQHF
CDR3 DNA: TGCAGCGTCGCAACGGGGTCTAGCAATCAGCCCCAGCATTTT

V gene: TRBV7-9
J gene: TRBJ2-1
D gene: TRBD2
clone size: few
CDR3 protein: CASSSGTSDFNEQFF
CDR3 DNA: TGTGCCAGCAGCTCCGGGACTAGCGACTTCAATGAGCAGTTCTTC

V gene: TRBV4-2
J gene: TRBJ1-2
D gene: .
clone size: many
CDR3 protein: CASSQDLADRPLYGYTF
CDR3 DNA: TGTGCCAGCAGCCAAGATCTGGCAGACCGACCCCTCTATGGCTACACCTTC

V gene: TRBV12-3/TRBV12-4
J gene: TRBJ2-3
D gene: TRBD2
clone size: few
CDR3 protein: CASSSPAGAGTDTQYF
CDR3 DNA: TGTGCCAGCAGTTCCCCAGCGGGGGCCGGCACAGATACGCAGTATTTT

V gene: TRBV4-2
J gene: TRBJ1-5
D gene: .
clone size: few
CDR3 protein: CASTVGLRGNQPQHF
CDR3 DNA: TGTGCCAGCACCGTCGGGCTTAGGGGCAATCAGCCCCAGCATTTT

V gene: TRBV19
J gene: TRBJ2-1
D gene: .
clone size: .
CDR3 protein: CASSIGLGPSSYNEQFF
CDR3 DNA: TGTGCCAGTAGTATAGGACTGGGACCGAGCTCCTACAATGAGCAGTTCTTC

V gene: TRBV14
J gene: TRBJ1-5
D gene: TRBD1
clone size: few
CDR3 protein: CASSGTGGNQPQHF
CDR3 DNA: TGTGCCAGCAGCGGAACAGGGGGCAATCAGCCCCAGCATTTT

V gene: TRBV4-3
J gene: TRBJ2-7
D gene: .
clone size: .
CDR3 protein: CASSQGTGSTYEQYF
CDR3 DNA: TGCGCCAGCAGCCAAGGTACGGGATCTACCTACGAGCAGTACTTC

V gene: TRBV6-6
J gene: TRBJ2-3
D gene: TRBD1
clone size: .
CDR3 protein: CASSYGAGTGDFSSTDTQYF
CDR3 DNA: TGTGCCAGCAGCTATGGCGCCGGGACAGGGGATTTTTCTAGCACAGATACGCAGTATTTT